The 9 T cell receptor beta chains below were found in one sample sequenced in a study of T cells in Graves' hyperthyroidism and ophthalmopathy. Researchers amplified the TCR beta CDR3 regions from RNA transcripts. During a first-round RT-PCR of the TCR CDR3, the HTBI primer set was used. Each CDR3 protein is one row after TCRdb ran MiXCR on the multiplex PCR reads. The sample includes 160,000 or so distinct CDR3 sequences, approximately 9% of them seen just once. Specimen: blood. The receptors derive from a woman aged 18-29 years with Graves' hyperthyroidism that later progressed to Graves' ophthalmopathy.

This clonotype has at least ten counts. The rearrangement uses TRBV5-1 and TRBJ1-1; D not resolved. V lost 0 bases, J lost 1 base, and 10 bases lay in between. CDR1 SGHRS and CDR2 YFSETQ come from the germline V gene. The CDR3 length is 15 residues. CDR3 coding DNA: TGCGCCAGCAGCTTGGATCCCACCTCGAACACTGAAGCTTTCTTT. This codes for CASSLDPTSNTEAFF.

This clonotype came up many times. The V and J genes are TRBV27 and TRBJ2-3; D unresolved. This CDR3 is 15 amino acids long. The V gene's germline CDR1 is MNHEY and CDR2 SMNVEV (reference sequence). The V end was cut by 4 bases, the J end by 5 bases, with 16 bases between. CDR3: CASSSDLWSLDTQYF. Written as DNA, the CDR3 is TGTGCCAGCAGTTCGGACCTATGGAGTTTAGATACGCAGTATTTT.

This clonotype has a count of ten or more. The chain recombines TRBV7-3 with TRBJ2-1; D gene uncertain. Trimming removed 5 bases from V and 5 bases from J, with 10 bases in between. The CDR3 sequence is 13 residues long. The germline V gene encodes CDR1 SGHTA and CDR2 FQGTGA. CDR3 sequence reads: CASSKRSDNEQFF. Written as DNA, the CDR3 is TGTGCCAGCAGCAAACGTTCGGACAATGAGCAGTTCTTC.

The chain links TRBV27 to TRBJ1-6; 8 bases map to TRBD1. Losses at the gene ends were 5 bases for V and 10 bases for J; bases not matched to a gene: 7. The CDR3 sequence is 14 residues long. The V gene's germline CDR1 is MNHEY and CDR2 SMNVEV (reference sequence). For the CDR3, the DNA is TGTGCCAGCAGTGTCCGGGACAGGAGATCACCCCTCCACTTT. Residues: CASSVRDRRSPLHF.

This chain uses TRBV19 with TRBJ2-1, with TRBD1 matching over 7 bases. The CDR3 extends over 14 amino acids. V was clipped by 3 bases and J by 3 bases; unmatched bases: 2. The germline V gene encodes CDR1 LNHDA and CDR2 SQIVND (reference sequence). DNA for the CDR3: TGTGCCAGTAGTATTGGACAGGACTACAATGAGCAGTTCTTC. Amino acids: CASSIGQDYNEQFF.

The chain is built from TRBV5-8 and TRBJ1-2; D may be TRBD1 (5 bases). The V end lost 0 bases, the J end lost 7 bases, and 19 bases lay between the germline ends. CDR1 SGHTS and CDR2 YDEGEE come from the germline V gene. This CDR3 is built from 16 residues. The DNA for the CDR3 is TGTGCCAGCAGCTTGGTGCCGGGGACCATCATTGGTGGCTACACCTTC. Protein product: CASSLVPGTIIGGYTF.

This clonotype occurred many times. The chain couples TRBV27 to TRBJ1-1; D might be TRBD1 (5 bases). Trimming took 5 bases from V and 5 from J, leaving 12 bases between them. CDR3 length equals 13 residues. Per germline, CDR1 MNHEY and CDR2 SMNVEV (reference sequence). CDR3 region: CASSLTDRTEAFF. The CDR3 region has the DNA TGTGCCAGCAGTCTTACAGACAGAACTGAAGCTTTCTTT.

Comments on this clonotype: A much larger clone differs from this one at a single base, so this may be a read error. The genes are TRBV28 and TRBJ2-5, with 9 bases identical to TRBD1. This CDR3 contains 14 residues. Germline V gene sequence: CDR1 MDHEN, CDR2 SYDVKM. For the CDR3, the DNA is TGTGCCGGCAGTTGGGACAGGGACCAAGAGACCCAGTACTTC. It encodes CAGSWDRDQETQYF.

This clonotype has at least ten counts. V usage is TRBV11-1 and J usage is TRBJ2-7; 12 bases match TRBD2. CDR3 length: 17 amino acids. The V gene's germline CDR1 is SGHAT and CDR2 FQDESV (reference sequence). J lost 6 bases, V lost 3 bases, and 12 bases had no gene match. The CDR3 loop reads CASSFARRLAGDIEQYF. The CDR3 DNA reads TGTGCCAGCAGCTTTGCTCGAAGACTAGCGGGAGACATCGAGCAGTACTTC.